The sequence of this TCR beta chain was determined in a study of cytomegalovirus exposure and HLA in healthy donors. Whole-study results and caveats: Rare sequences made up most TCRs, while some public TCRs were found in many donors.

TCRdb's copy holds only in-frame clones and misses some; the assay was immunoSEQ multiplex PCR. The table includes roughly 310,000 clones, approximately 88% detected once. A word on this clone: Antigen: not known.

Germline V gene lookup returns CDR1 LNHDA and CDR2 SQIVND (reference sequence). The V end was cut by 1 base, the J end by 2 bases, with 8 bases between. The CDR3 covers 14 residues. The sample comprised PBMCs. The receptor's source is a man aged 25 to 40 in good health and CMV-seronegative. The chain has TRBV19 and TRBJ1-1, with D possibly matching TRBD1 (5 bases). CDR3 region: CASSIGQTNTEAFF. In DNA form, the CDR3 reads TGTGCCAGTAGTATAGGACAGACAAACACTGAAGCTTTCTTT.